This TCR beta chain was sequenced in a study of T cell repertoires in cytomegalovirus infection. Study overall: Indications of both CMV infection and matching HLA type were provided by public TCR beta signatures. The study, taken as a whole, reports: HLA-C-restricted TCR beta clonotypes specific for CMV led the ex vivo response. CMV carriers with the relevant HLA were identified by cumulative public TCR beta family frequency.

TCRdb reanalysed the reads using MiXCR and keeps one entry per CDR3 protein. Among more than 150,000 distinct CDR3 sequences listed, approximately 20% were seen once. In this sample, this clonotype turned up a few times. Its antigen is not identified. The TCR was taken from a human donor in good health (CMV status not recorded). Some clones in this sample may be carry-over from other donors' samples. The sequenced sample was PBMCs.

CDR3 protein: CASSSTGIGNEKLFF. As DNA, the CDR3 is TGTGCCAGCAGTTCTACAGGCATTGGGAATGAAAAACTGTTTTTT. This sequence joins TRBV5-4 and TRBJ1-4; perhaps TRBD1 as D (5 bases). Between the trimmed V and J ends, which lost 5 bases and 5 bases, there was a span of 16 bases. Germline V CDR1 and CDR2: SGHNT, YYREEE (reference sequence). The CDR3 covers 15 residues.